The 5 T cell receptor beta chains reported below all come from one sample, sequenced in a study of OX40 agonist ivuxolimab in advanced cancers. Repertoires were generated with immunoSEQ multiplex PCR, while TCRdb's copy carries only in-frame clones and drops some. Seen here are under 75,000 clones, roughly 91% observed once, and the top ten hold roughly 25%. The sequences come from CD4+ or CD8+ T cells sorted from blood, collected in a trial of the OX40 agonist ivuxolimab. The receptor source for this set is an adult with an advanced solid tumor such as melanoma, head and neck, liver or kidney cancer.

The chain joins TRBV27 to TRBJ1-2; the D gene is possibly TRBD1 (6 bases). This CDR3 is built from 15 residues. V was trimmed by 5 bases and J by 1 base, leaving 14 bases between them. CDR1 is MNHEY and CDR2 is SMNVEV in the germline V gene (reference sequence). CDR3: CASSGRDNDNYGYTF. The CDR3 coding sequence is TGTGCCAGCAGTGGCCGGGACAACGATAACTATGGCTACACCTTC.

This clone has just one count. The chain recombines TRBV27 with TRBJ2-7; D might be TRBD2 (5 bases). Germline CDR1 reads MNHEY; CDR2 reads SMNVEV (reference sequence). The CDR3 sequence is 14 residues long. Trimming pared 2 bases from V and 3 bases from J, leaving 11 bases between. The DNA of the CDR3 is TGTGCCAGCAGTTTACGTAGCGAGAGCTACGAGCAGTACTTC. It encodes CASSLRSESYEQYF.

The chain recombines TRBV4-1 with TRBJ2-7; TRBD1 might be the D (6 bases). Trimming cost V 3 bases and J 5 bases, with 8 bases left between them. Germline V gene data show CDR1 as MGHRA and CDR2 as YSYEKL. This CDR3 spans 12 amino acids. CDR3 in amino acids: CASSHNRDEQYF. CDR3 DNA sequence: TGCGCCAGCAGCCACAACAGGGACGAGCAGTACTTC.

V and J are TRBV5-6 and TRBJ2-7; the D call may be TRBD1 or TRBD2 (5 bases each). The germline V and J ends were trimmed by 3 bases and 3 bases, with 10 bases remaining between them. The germline CDR1 and CDR2 sequences are SGHDT and YYEEEE. The CDR3 is 13 amino acids. The CDR3 nucleotides are TGTGCCAGCAGCTGGGGGAAGATCTACGAGCAGTACTTC. This sequence encodes CASSWGKIYEQYF.

V gene TRBV5-6 combines with J gene TRBJ2-7; D is perhaps TRBD1 or TRBD2 (5 bases each). V was cut by 0 bases and J by 2 bases, with 9 bases left in between. This CDR3 spans 14 amino acids. The germline gives CDR1 SGHDT, CDR2 YYEEEE. The CDR3 DNA follows: TGTGCCAGCAGCTTGGGGGGGATCGCCTACGAGCAGTACTTC. It yields the protein CASSLGGIAYEQYF.